The sample holds a few counts of the clone carrying this T cell receptor (beta chain). The data belong to a study of human thymus T cells. The germline gives CDR1 MNHEY, CDR2 SVGAGI. The CDR3 loop spans 13 amino acids. The V and J ends lost 1 base and 10 bases respectively, with 8 bases between them. Produced via immunoSEQ multiplex PCR; TCRdb's table is partial and in-frame only. Among 40,000 to 45,000 clones listed, over 85% were seen once. Material: blood. The origin of this receptor is a boy in the first two years of life with a congenital heart defect but otherwise immunologically healthy. The chain joins TRBV6-5 to TRBJ1-6, with a weak D call TRBD1 (5 bases). CDR3 loop: CASSYFKGSPLHF. DNA of the CDR3: TGTGCCAGCAGTTACTTTAAGGGGTCACCCCTCCACTTT.